This TCR beta chain emerged from a study of blood T cells in healthy people across ages. This clonotype was observed a handful of times. Per germline, CDR1 KGHDR and CDR2 SFDVKD. The ends were cut back, 5 bases at V and 7 bases at J, with 11 bases in the middle. This CDR3 spans 13 amino acids. A second 7 to 11 cycle PCR used barcoded and J-beta primers. TCRdb analysed the 5' RACE reads with MiXCR anew, one entry per CDR3 protein. The table shows 500,000 to 600,000 distinct CDR3 sequences, with roughly 29% occurring only once. Material: blood. V gene TRBV24-1 combines with J gene TRBJ1-5; D might be TRBD1 (5 bases). The sequence was obtained from a woman aged 70-85 years in good health. The CDR3 protein is CATSARGDQPQHF. CDR3 sequence (DNA): TGTGCCACCAGTGCAAGGGGCGACCAGCCCCAGCATTTT.